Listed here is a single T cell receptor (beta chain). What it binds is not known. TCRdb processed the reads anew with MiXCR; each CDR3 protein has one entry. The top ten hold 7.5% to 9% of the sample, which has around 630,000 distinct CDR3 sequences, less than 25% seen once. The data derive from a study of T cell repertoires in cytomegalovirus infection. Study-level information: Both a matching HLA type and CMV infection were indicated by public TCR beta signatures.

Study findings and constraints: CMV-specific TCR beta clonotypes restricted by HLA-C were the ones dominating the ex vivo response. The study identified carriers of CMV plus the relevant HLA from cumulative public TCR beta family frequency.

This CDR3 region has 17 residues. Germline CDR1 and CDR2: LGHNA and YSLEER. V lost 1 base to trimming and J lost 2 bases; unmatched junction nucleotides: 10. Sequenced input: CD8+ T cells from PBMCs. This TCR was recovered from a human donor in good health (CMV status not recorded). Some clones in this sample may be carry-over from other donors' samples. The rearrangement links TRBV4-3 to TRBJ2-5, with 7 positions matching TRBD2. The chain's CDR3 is CASSQGLGGGGQETQYF. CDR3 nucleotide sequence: TGCGCCAGCAGCCAAGGGCTAGGCGGGGGAGGGCAAGAGACCCAGTACTTC.